The 8 T cell receptor beta chains reported below all come from one sample, sequenced in a study of CD8+CD57+ T cells in acquired aplastic anemia. It was genomic DNA that served as the template for profiling TCR beta VDJ and CDR3. MiXCR, run by TCRdb on the reads, gives a single entry per CDR3 protein. The table has 180,000 or so distinct CDR3 sequences, about half seen once. Sequenced material: sorted CD4+, CD8+, or CD8+CD57+ T cells (not recorded which) from PBMCs. The source is a human donor in good health.

Written as DNA, the CDR3 is TGTGCCATCAGTGACCCCCGCGGACAGGGTTCGGGGAGCGGGGAGCTGTTTTTT. Amino acid sequence: CAISDPRGQGSGSGELFF. V and J are TRBV10-3 and TRBJ2-2, with TRBD1 identical over 8 bases. Germline CDR1 reads ENHRY; CDR2 reads SYGVKD. CDR3 length: 18 residues. V was pared by 3 bases and J by 7 bases, with 16 bases of the junction left unmatched.

This clonotype was recorded many times. The chain recombines TRBV5-1 with TRBJ1-4; the D gene is possibly TRBD1 (5 bases). Germline CDR1 and CDR2: SGHRS and YFSETQ. V lost 4 bases, J lost 7 bases, and 11 bases lay in between. CDR3 length: 13 residues. CDR3 coding DNA: TGCGCCAGCAGCGCCGGGACGGTTGAAAAACTGTTTTTT. Its translation: CASSAGTVEKLFF.

The sample holds many counts of this clonotype. The chain joins TRBV7-2 to TRBJ2-3; D is ambiguous. Germline-derived CDR1 and CDR2 are SGHTA and FQGNSA. CDR3 length: 18 residues. Trimming pared 1 base from V and 0 bases from J, leaving 17 bases between. The CDR3 is CASSLVSNVQMSTDTQYF. The CDR3 DNA sequence: TGTGCCAGCAGCTTAGTGTCGAATGTCCAAATGAGCACAGATACGCAGTATTTT.

The V gene is TRBV30, the J gene TRBJ2-1; 8 bases are shared with TRBD2. The CDR3 length is 12 residues. Germline lookup yields CDR1 GTSNPN and CDR2 SVGIG (reference sequence). The V and J ends lost 6 bases and 14 bases, in that order; junction bases with no gene match: 12. The CDR3 DNA sequence: TGTGCCTGTTCCCATACTAGCGGAAGGGAGTTCTTC. This sequence encodes CACSHTSGREFF.

A few counts support this clonotype. V usage is TRBV12-3 or TRBV12-4 and J usage is TRBJ2-1; maybe TRBD1 (7 bases). There are 14 residues in the CDR3. Between the trimmed V and J ends, which lost 3 bases and 8 bases, there was a span of 14 bases. Here the CDR3 DNA reads TGTGCCAGCAGTTTCTCGGGCGGGACAGATGAGCAGTTCTTC. This gives the protein CASSFSGGTDEQFF.

Note on this clonotype: Given a much more abundant clone one base away, this may be a read error. This chain links TRBV5-1 with TRBJ2-1, with a possible D match to TRBD2 (5 bases). V lost 6 bases and J lost 5, with 12 bases in between. The CDR3 runs to 13 residues. CDR1 SGHRS and CDR2 YFSETQ come from the germline V gene. CDR3 amino acids: CASTSSGNNEQFF. The CDR3 bases are TGCGCCAGCACCTCAAGCGGAAACAATGAGCAGTTCTTC. Full variable domain (outside the CDR3, taken from reference TRBV5-1 and TRBJ2-1): KAGVTQTPRYLIKTRGQQVTLSCSPISGHRSVSWYQQTPGQGLQFLFEYFSETQRNKGNFPGRFSGRQFSNSRSEMNVSTLELGDSALYLCASTSSGNNEQFFGPGTRLTVL.

The table lists this clonotype with a few counts. The chain employs TRBV20-1 and TRBJ1-6, with 7 nucleotides matching TRBD1. Germline loops: CDR1 DFQATT, CDR2 SNEGSKA (reference sequence). V shed 4 bases, J shed 5 bases, and the junction held 8 bases outside the gene matches. The CDR3 has 15 residues. CDR3 nucleotides: TGCAGTGCTATATCGACAGGGCGAGATAATTCACCCCTCCACTTT. This encodes CSAISTGRDNSPLHF.

The gene calls are TRBV6-2 or TRBV6-3 and TRBJ2-1, with TRBD2 matching over 10 bases. CDR3 length: 15 amino acids. Germline V gives CDR1 MNHEY, CDR2 SVGEGT. V lost 7 bases and J lost 4; bases outside the gene matches: 7. The CDR3 reads CASTTLAGIYNEQFF. In DNA form, the CDR3 reads TGTGCCAGCACGACACTAGCGGGAATTTACAATGAGCAGTTCTTC.